This T cell receptor beta chain was captured in a study of blood T cell repertoires in COVID-19. Across the study: The samples span acute and convalescent COVID-19 from the United States, Italy and Spain. Sources were T cells, B-cell-depleted T cells, or PBMCs; the material itself was cDNA or gDNA.

As originally analysed: Counts of nucleated cells, estimated from reference gene primer amplification, were obtained. This table comes from immunoSEQ multiplex PCR, and its TCRdb copy is limited to in-frame clones, with some not included. The V and J calls and clone size were taken over from that table, and D and trimming were inferred from the DNA. The sample has roughly 210,000 clones, roughly nine tenths seen once. The CDR3 totals 17 residues. V shed 5 bases and J shed 3 bases, with 23 bases lying between them. Germline V gene data show CDR1 as SGHTS and CDR2 as YDEGEE. Sequenced: peripheral blood. This clonotype originated in an older man with acute or convalescent COVID-19. The chain recombines TRBV5-8 with TRBJ1-1, with D maybe TRBD1 (5 bases). The DNA for the CDR3 is TGTGCCAGCAGTCCTTTGAAGGGGATAAGACGGGACACTGAAGCTTTCTTT. Translating it yields CASSPLKGIRRDTEAFF.